These 15 T cell receptor beta chains came from one sample sequenced in a study of control samples from healthy donors and cancer patients. Only in-frame clones appear in the TCRdb table, and some are missing; sequencing was by immunoSEQ multiplex PCR. Of 110,000 to 150,000 clones detected, roughly 90% appear once; the ten largest clones hold around 4.7%. The sample comprised blood. The receptors derive from a man aged 30 to 39 in good health.

The rearrangement uses TRBV19 and TRBJ1-5; TRBD1 aligns across 7 bases. The junction had 5 bases not matched to a gene; V was cut back by 6 bases and J by 0 bases. The CDR3 spans 15 residues. Looked up from germline, CDR1 is LNHDA and CDR2 is SQIVND (reference sequence). The CDR3 is CASSWDSNSNQPQHF. In nucleotides, the CDR3 is TGTGCCAGTAGCTGGGACAGTAATAGCAATCAGCCCCAGCATTTT.

The gene calls are TRBV6-1 and TRBJ1-2; TRBD1 agrees at 9 bases. CDR3 length equals 13 residues. Unmatched junction bases numbered 7, after V lost 3 bases and J lost 11 bases. Germline lookup yields CDR1 MNHNS and CDR2 SASEGT. This CDR3 is CASSEGQGGWYTF. CDR3 nucleotides: TGTGCCAGCAGTGAGGGACAGGGCGGGTGGTACACCTTC.

The rearrangement uses TRBV2 and TRBJ2-3; a weak D match, TRBD2 (5 bases). The CDR3 length is 14 residues. Germline CDR1 is SNHLY and CDR2 is FYNNEI. Trimming left V 7 bases short and J 0 bases short, with 11 bases between. CDR3 bases: TGTGCCAGCACCGGGGTGGCTAGCACAGATACGCAGTATTTT. Its protein is CASTGVASTDTQYF. Complete variable domain (other parts from reference TRBV2 and TRBJ2-3): EPEVTQTPSHQVTQMGQEVILRCVPISNHLYFYWYRQILGQKVEFLVSFYNNEISEKSEIFDDQFSVERPDGSNFTLKIRSTKLEDSAMYFCASTGVASTDTQYFGPGTRLTVL.

V and J are TRBV28 and TRBJ1-4; unclear D gene. Looked up from germline, CDR1 is MDHEN and CDR2 is SYDVKM. The CDR3 is made up of 13 amino acids. V lost 6 bases, J lost 6 bases, and 11 bases lay in between. The CDR3 reads CASSPRTHEKLFF. The CDR3 DNA reads TGTGCCAGCAGCCCCCGGACCCATGAAAAACTGTTTTTT.

This clone was detected a few times. The V gene is TRBV14, the J gene TRBJ1-3; 7 bases line up with TRBD1. This CDR3 spans 15 amino acids. The V segment lost 1 base and the J segment 2 bases; nucleotides outside the gene matches: 2. CDR1 and CDR2 from the germline V gene are SGHDN and FVKESK. The CDR3 here is CASSQGQGAGNTIYF. CDR3 nucleotides: TGTGCCAGCAGCCAAGGCCAGGGGGCTGGAAACACCATATATTTT.

This sequence joins TRBV9 and TRBJ1-3; D unclear. The germline V and J ends were trimmed by 4 bases and 8 bases, with 25 bases remaining between them. Germline CDR1 SGDLS, CDR2 YYNGEE. The length of the CDR3 is 17 residues. CDR3 sequence reads: CASSLRAVTLGSDTIYF. The CDR3 nucleotides are TGTGCCAGCAGCCTGCGTGCGGTGACCCTCGGATCCGACACCATATATTTT.

In nucleotides, the CDR3 is TGTGCCAGCAGCTTGTCCTACAGGGGGCTAGGTGGGGCCCAGTACTTC. Protein product: CASSLSYRGLGGAQYF. The chain carries TRBV7-2 and TRBJ2-5; 9 bases are shared with TRBD1. V gave up 3 bases and J gave up 9 bases; unmatched junction bases: 14. The CDR3 covers 16 residues. The germline V gene encodes CDR1 SGHTA and CDR2 FQGNSA.

This rearrangement joins TRBV4-3 to TRBJ2-5; maybe TRBD1 (5 bases). Trimming took off 0 bases at V and 1 base at J, with 6 bases between the two ends. The CDR3 runs to 14 residues. Per germline, CDR1 LGHNA and CDR2 YSLEER. CDR3 sequence reads: CASSQEQVQETQYF. The CDR3 nucleotides read TGCGCCAGCAGCCAAGAACAGGTCCAAGAGACCCAGTACTTC.

The CDR3 loop reads CSVDHRGESSYNEQFF. The CDR3 DNA reads TGCAGCGTTGATCACCGGGGCGAAAGCTCCTACAATGAGCAGTTCTTC. The chain links TRBV29-1 to TRBJ2-1, with D possibly called TRBD1 or TRBD2 (5 bases each). The CDR3 contains 16 residues. V was clipped by 3 bases and J by 0 bases, with 15 bases between them. Germline assignment: CDR1 SQVTM and CDR2 ANQGSEA.

This clone was observed a few times. The genes are TRBV9 and TRBJ1-6, with D possibly matching TRBD1 (5 bases). The CDR3 length is 15 residues. Trimming shortened V by 0 bases and J by 9 bases, and 13 bases separated the two germline ends. Germline V gene lookup returns CDR1 SGDLS and CDR2 YYNGEE. CDR3: CASSVAGFGSSPLHF. DNA of the CDR3: TGTGCCAGCAGCGTAGCAGGGTTCGGCAGTTCACCCCTCCACTTT.

This clone was seen a single time. J is TRBJ2-7 and V is TRBV9; TRBD1 agrees at 7 bases. This CDR3 region has 14 residues. CDR1 and CDR2 (germline): SGDLS, YYNGEE. The junction had 6 bases not matched to a gene; V was cut back by 3 bases and J by 3 bases. This CDR3 is CASSATGIYYEQYF. The CDR3 bases are TGTGCCAGCAGCGCGACAGGGATATACTACGAGCAGTACTTC.

The gene calls are TRBV21-1 and TRBJ2-1; the table's D call TRBD2 went unverified against the DNA. TRBV21-1 is reported as a pseudogene. The CDR3 consists of 15 residues. The CDR3 DNA follows: TGTGCCAGCATCAGGACTAGCGGGAGTGGGGTTGAGCAGTTCTTC. It specifies CASIRTSGSGVEQFF.

V is TRBV18 and J is TRBJ1-5; 10 bases line up with TRBD1. Germline V gene sequence: CDR1 KGHSH, CDR2 LQKENI. The CDR3 loop spans 15 amino acids. V was pared by 5 bases and J by 2 bases, with 3 bases of the junction left unmatched. CDR3 coding DNA: TGTGCCAGCTCAGGGACAGGGGATGGCAATCAGCCCCAGCATTTT. Protein: CASSGTGDGNQPQHF. Full variable domain (rest looked up from reference TRBV18 and TRBJ1-5): NAGVMQNPRHLVRRRGQEARLRCSPMKGHSHVYWYRQLPEEGLKFMVYLQKENIIDESGMPKERFSAEFPKEGPSILRIQQVVRGDSAAYFCASSGTGDGNQPQHFGDGTRLSIL.

This chain uses TRBV18 with TRBJ2-5, with 11 bases that match TRBD2. V lost 5 bases, J lost 2 bases, and 4 bases stayed unmatched. The CDR3 loop spans 15 amino acids. CDR1 and CDR2 (germline): KGHSH, LQKENI. The CDR3 DNA reads TGTGCCAGCTCAACGAGGACTAGCGGGCAAGAGACCCAGTACTTC. It specifies CASSTRTSGQETQYF.

This chain uses TRBV18 with TRBJ2-1; 8 bases map to TRBD1. This CDR3 is built from 14 residues. Germline V gives CDR1 KGHSH, CDR2 LQKENI. After removal of 3 bases from V and 7 bases from J, the junction contained 5 bases not matched to a gene. In DNA form, the CDR3 reads TGTGCCAGCTCACCCCGGACAGGGCGAAATGAGCAGTTCTTC. Encoded protein: CASSPRTGRNEQFF.